Below are 12 T cell receptor beta chains sequenced from a single sample in a study of shared clonotypes between healthy human individuals. Produced via immunoSEQ multiplex PCR; TCRdb's table is partial and in-frame only. The data hold some 2.1 million clones, with 85% to 95% observed a single time. The naive CD8 fraction comprised CD45RO-negative cells positively selected for CCR7 and excluded terminally differentiated effector memory CD45RA+ cells. The sample comprised naive CD8+ T cells sorted from blood. These receptors were obtained from a man in his late teens or twenties in good health.

V usage is TRBV5-8 and J usage is TRBJ2-2; D is perhaps TRBD1 (6 bases). Trimming stripped 4 bases from V and 7 bases from J, with 17 bases between. Germline loops: CDR1 SGHTS, CDR2 YDEGEE. The CDR3 has 15 amino acids. CDR3 residues: CASSTFTGLGGELFF. The CDR3 DNA sequence: TGTGCCAGCAGCACCTTTACAGGGCTCGGCGGGGAGCTGTTTTTT. The full variable domain, rest sourced from reference TRBV5-8 and TRBJ2-2, is EAGVTQSPTHLIKTRGQQATLRCSPISGHTSVYWYQQALGLGLQFLLWYDEGEERNRGNFPPRFSGRQFPNYSSELNVNALELEDSALYLCASSTFTGLGGELFFGEGSRLTVL.

Concerning this clone: Other DNA sequences of this sample code for an identical CDR3. The CDR3 coding sequence is TGTGCCAGCAGTCCGGGAAGCTCCTACGAGCAGTACTTC. Residues: CASSPGSSYEQYF. V and J are TRBV6-5 and TRBJ2-7; maybe TRBD2 (5 bases). Germline loops: CDR1 MNHEY, CDR2 SVGAGI. This CDR3 comprises 13 residues. The germline V and J ends were trimmed by 5 bases and 0 bases, with 8 bases remaining between them.

The sample holds one count of this clone. The chain is built from TRBV9 and TRBJ2-7, with TRBD2 as a possible D gene (5 bases). CDR3 size: 15 residues. The germline V gene encodes CDR1 SGDLS and CDR2 YYNGEE. The V end was cut by 4 bases, the J end by 4 bases, with 18 bases between. CDR3 protein: CASSSGGSSLYEQYF. The CDR3, as DNA: TGTGCCAGCAGCAGCGGAGGATCAAGTCTTTACGAGCAGTACTTC.

V gene TRBV9 combines with J gene TRBJ2-1, with D possibly being TRBD2 (6 bases). Germline V CDR1 and CDR2: SGDLS, YYNGEE. CDR3 length equals 13 residues. The germline V and J ends were trimmed by 5 bases and 10 bases, with 16 bases remaining between them. For the CDR3, the DNA is TGTGCCAGCAGTCGTAGCGGTGGCCTCGAGCAGTTCTTC. Amino acid sequence: CASSRSGGLEQFF.

The chain carries TRBV27 and TRBJ2-1, with 11 bases fitting TRBD2. Germline V lookup: CDR1 MNHEY, CDR2 SMNVEV (reference sequence). This CDR3 has 15 amino acids. J was trimmed by 9 bases and V by 7 bases; bases with no gene match: 11. The CDR3 nucleotides read TGTGCCAGCACCCCTCTAGCGGGAGGTTTTGGTGAGCAGTTCTTC. This sequence encodes CASTPLAGGFGEQFF.

This rearrangement joins TRBV12-5 to TRBJ2-3, with 7 bases aligning to TRBD1. The V and J ends lost 2 bases and 4 bases, in that order; junction bases with no gene match: 6. The CDR3 runs 15 residues. Germline loops: CDR1 LGHNT, CDR2 FRNRAP. The CDR3 reads CASGLSQDRPDTQYF. Here the CDR3 DNA reads TGTGCTAGTGGTTTGTCCCAGGACAGGCCAGATACGCAGTATTTT.

The chain couples TRBV14 to TRBJ2-1; the D gene is possibly TRBD2 (5 bases). CDR1 SGHDN and CDR2 FVKESK come from the germline V gene. The CDR3 is made up of 15 amino acids. V was trimmed by 5 bases and J by 0 bases, leaving 11 bases between them. Here the CDR3 reads CASSLGAGSYNEQFF. The CDR3 nucleotides are TGTGCCAGCAGCTTGGGAGCTGGCTCCTACAATGAGCAGTTCTTC.

On this clone: Other DNA sequences in the sample encode the same CDR3. This chain links TRBV27 with TRBJ2-3; no clear D. The CDR3 extends over 13 amino acids. Per germline, CDR1 MNHEY and CDR2 SMNVEV (reference sequence). V was shortened by 2 bases and J by 2 bases, with 5 bases between the two germline ends. Written as DNA, the CDR3 is TGTGCCAGCAGTTTAGGCCCCACAGATACGCAGTATTTT. It yields the protein CASSLGPTDTQYF.

V and J are TRBV5-1 and TRBJ2-7; D unclear. CDR3 size: 13 residues. Trimming removed 1 base at V and 0 bases at J, with 5 bases between. Germline CDR1 is SGHRS and CDR2 is YFSETQ. DNA of the CDR3: TGCGCCAGCAGCTTGCAGCCCTCCTACGAGCAGTACTTC. Translating it yields CASSLQPSYEQYF.

Concerning this clone: Other DNA sequences in the same sample also yield this CDR3. The rearrangement links TRBV29-1 to TRBJ2-7; no definite D call. The CDR3 has 12 residues. Trimming stripped 3 bases from V and 4 bases from J, with 10 bases between. The germline CDR1 and CDR2 sequences are SQVTM and ANQGSEA. The CDR3 nucleotides read TGCAGCGTTGAGGGCTCCCCATACGAGCAGTACTTC. Translation: CSVEGSPYEQYF.

Only one count was recorded for this clone. This sample also contains other DNA sequences that code for the same CDR3. The chain has TRBV11-2 and TRBJ2-1; D perhaps matches TRBD2 (5 bases). The CDR3 runs 15 residues. Trimming removed 5 bases from V and 3 bases from J, with 14 bases in between. The germline V gene has CDR1 SGHAT and CDR2 FQNNGV. CDR3 nucleotide sequence: TGTGCCAGCAGCCCTCCGGGTCGGGGCTACAATGAGCAGTTCTTC. Residues: CASSPPGRGYNEQFF.

The rearrangement joins TRBV19 to TRBJ1-5; no reliable D call. Germline V gene lookup returns CDR1 LNHDA and CDR2 SQIVND (reference sequence). The CDR3 length is 12 residues. The ends were cut back, 7 bases at V and 0 bases at J, with 4 bases in the middle. CDR3 protein: CASKGSNQPQHF. As DNA, the CDR3 is TGTGCCAGTAAGGGTAGCAATCAGCCCCAGCATTTT.